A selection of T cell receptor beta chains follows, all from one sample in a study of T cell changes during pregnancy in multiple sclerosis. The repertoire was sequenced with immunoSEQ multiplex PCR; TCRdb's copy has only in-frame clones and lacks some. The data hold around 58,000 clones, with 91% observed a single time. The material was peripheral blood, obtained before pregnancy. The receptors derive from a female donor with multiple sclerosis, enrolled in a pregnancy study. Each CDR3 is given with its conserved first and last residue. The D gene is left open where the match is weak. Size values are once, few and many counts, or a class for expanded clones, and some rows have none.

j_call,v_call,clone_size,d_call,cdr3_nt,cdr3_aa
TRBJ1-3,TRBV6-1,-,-,TGTGCCAGCAGTGATAGTGGCTCTGGAAACACCATATATTTT,CASSDSGSGNTIYF
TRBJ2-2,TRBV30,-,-,TGTGCCTGGAGTGTAAAGCAGGGGCGGGGGAAGGCCCCAGGGGAGCTGTTTTTT,CAWSVKQGRGKAPGELFF
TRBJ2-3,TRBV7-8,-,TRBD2,TGTGCCAGCAGCTTACAGGGCGGGGGAGTCACAGATACGCAGTATTTT,CASSLQGGGVTDTQYF
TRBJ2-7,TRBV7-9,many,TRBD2,TGTGCCAGCAGCTCAGCTAGCGGGGGGAGGGCCTACGAGCAGTACTTC,CASSSASGGRAYEQYF
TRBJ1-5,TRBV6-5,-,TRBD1,TGTGCCAGCAGTTACGGGACAGGGGGCAATCAGCCCCAGCATTTT,CASSYGTGGNQPQHF
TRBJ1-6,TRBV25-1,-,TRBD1,TGTGCCAGCGTGGGGACAGGGGGTAATTCACCCCTCCACTTT,CASVGTGGNSPLHF
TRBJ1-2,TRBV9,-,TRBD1,TGTGCCAGCAGCGTCTCCGGGACAGACAAATACTATGGCTACACCTTC,CASSVSGTDKYYGYTF
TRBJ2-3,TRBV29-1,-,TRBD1,TGCAGCGTGACAGGGCTTGGCACAGATACGCAGTATTTT,CSVTGLGTDTQYF
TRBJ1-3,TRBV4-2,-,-,TGTGCCAGCAGCCAAGATTCGGGGAACAGGGCTGGAAACACCATATATTTT,CASSQDSGNRAGNTIYF
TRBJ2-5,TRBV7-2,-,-,TGTGCCAGCAGCTTCCCCTGGTCGGGGGAGACCCAGTACTTC,CASSFPWSGETQYF
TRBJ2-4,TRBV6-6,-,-,TGTGCCAGCAGTTACGATTCGTTCCGGGGGGCCGGTTTGTACTTC,CASSYDSFRGAGLYF
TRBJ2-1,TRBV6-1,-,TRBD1,TGTGCCAGCAGTATGGGACAGGTCTACAATGAGCAGTTCTTC,CASSMGQVYNEQFF
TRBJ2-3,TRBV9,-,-,TGTGCCAGCAGCGTAGTCGCTAGCGGCACAGATACGCAGTATTTT,CASSVVASGTDTQYF
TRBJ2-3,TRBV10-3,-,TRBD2,TGTGCCATCAGTGGAGGGGAACGGGGGGGCTGGGCAGATACGCAGTATTTT,CAISGGERGGWADTQYF
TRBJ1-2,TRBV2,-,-,TGTGCCAGCAGTGAACAGGGGCGGAGCTATGGCTACACCTTC,CASSEQGRSYGYTF
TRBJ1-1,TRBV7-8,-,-,TGTGCCAGCAGCTTATCAGGGGTGAACACTGAAGCTTTCTTT,CASSLSGVNTEAFF
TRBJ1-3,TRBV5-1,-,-,TGCGCCAGCAGCTCTTCAGTCTCTGGAAACACCATATATTTT,CASSSSVSGNTIYF
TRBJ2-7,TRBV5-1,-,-,TGCGCCAGCAGCTGGGAGGGGGGATCCTACGAGCAGTACTTC,CASSWEGGSYEQYF
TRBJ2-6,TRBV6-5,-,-,TGTGCCAGCACCCTCACAGGGCCCGGGGCCAACGTCCTGACTTTC,CASTLTGPGANVLTF
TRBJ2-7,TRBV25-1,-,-,TGTGCCAGCAGTGAAACCAGATACGAGCAGTACTTC,CASSETRYEQYF
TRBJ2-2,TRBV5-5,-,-,TGTGCCAGCAGGCGGGGGGCAGGGGGATACACCGGGGAGCTGTTTTTT,CASRRGAGGYTGELFF
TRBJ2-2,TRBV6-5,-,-,TGTGCCAGCAGTACGGGACTTTATATTACCGGGGAGCTGTTTTTT,CASSTGLYITGELFF
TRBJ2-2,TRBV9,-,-,TGTGCCAGCAGCGCCAGGTTCCCCGGGGAGCTGTTTTTT,CASSARFPGELFF
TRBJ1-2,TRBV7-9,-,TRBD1,TGTGCCAGCAGCTTAATAACAGGGGGCGCAGTCGGCTACACCTTC,CASSLITGGAVGYTF
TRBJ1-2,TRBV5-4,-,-,TGTGCCAGCAGCTTGGTAGCTAACAACTATGGCTACACCTTC,CASSLVANNYGYTF
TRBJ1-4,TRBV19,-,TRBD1,TGTGCCAGTAGCTACGGACAGGGTAATGAAAAACTGTTTTTT,CASSYGQGNEKLFF
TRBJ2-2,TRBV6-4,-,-,TGTGCCAGCAGTGCCTTACAGGGGAACACCGGGGAGCTGTTTTTT,CASSALQGNTGELFF